This T cell receptor (beta chain) is drawn from a study of T cell changes during pregnancy in multiple sclerosis. Germline V gene data show CDR1 as SGHAT and CDR2 as FQNNGV. V shed 4 bases, J shed 3 bases, and the junction held 8 bases outside the gene matches. This CDR3 spans 16 amino acids. Method: immunoSEQ multiplex PCR; TCRdb's copy keeps in-frame clones and lacks some. Of 43,000 or so clones in the sample, just over 90% were seen once. This TCR was recovered from a female donor with multiple sclerosis, enrolled in a pregnancy study. J is TRBJ2-3 and V is TRBV11-2, with 9 positions matching TRBD2. What was sequenced was PBMCs (not recorded whether the cells were cultured). Written as DNA, the CDR3 is TGTGCCAGCAGCTCCGACGGGCTAGCGGGAACAGATACGCAGTATTTT. It translates to CASSSDGLAGTDTQYF.